The 28 T cell receptor beta chains below all came from one sample that was sequenced in a study of low-dose radiotherapy and immunotherapy resistance in tumors. Time point of the sample: after trial treatment. The treatment here: LDRT plus nivolumab, ipilimumab, low-dose cyclophosphamide and aspirin (RACIN trial). Gene-specific TRAV and TRBV primers were used for first-strand cDNA, covering alpha and beta chains. TCRs were amplified for approximately 21 PCR cycles with a constant-region primer and V-primer adapter. MiXCR, run by TCRdb on the reads, gives a single entry per CDR3 protein. The repertoire holds some 100,000 distinct CDR3 sequences, more than 20% seen once, with 13% in the top ten. The sample consisted of PBMCs, taken after low-dose radiotherapy plus immunotherapy. The receptors stem from a female donor with ovarian cancer.

This clonotype has a handful of counts. This chain uses TRBV7-6 with TRBJ2-3; no definite D call. V was trimmed by 0 bases and J by 4 bases, leaving 14 bases between them. Per germline, CDR1 SGHVS and CDR2 FNYEAQ. CDR3 length equals 16 residues. The CDR3 reads CASSLAYPVPPDTQYF. CDR3 coding DNA: TGTGCCAGCAGCTTAGCATACCCGGTTCCACCAGATACGCAGTATTTT.

Many counts were recorded for this clonotype. The chain combines TRBV7-9 with TRBJ1-4, with D possibly being TRBD1 (5 bases). Trimming removed 1 base at V and 4 bases at J, with 22 bases between. The CDR3 loop spans 19 amino acids. Germline lookup yields CDR1 SEHNR and CDR2 FQNEAQ (reference sequence). The DNA for the CDR3 is TGTGCCAGCAGCTTAGGTGACAAGGGGCCAATAACGGATAATGAAAAACTGTTTTTT. Amino acids: CASSLGDKGPITDNEKLFF. The full variable domain, rest sourced from reference TRBV7-9 and TRBJ1-4, is DTGVSQNPRHKITKRGQNVTFRCDPISEHNRLYWYRQTLGQGPEFLTYFQNEAQLEKSRLLSDRFSAERPKGSFSTLEIQRTEQGDSAMYLCASSLGDKGPITDNEKLFFGSGTQLSVL.

This clonotype was picked up many times. This CDR3 reads CASSPNRISYEQYF. CDR3 bases: TGTGCCAGCAGTCCGAACAGGATCTCCTACGAGCAGTACTTC. This chain uses TRBV6-6 with TRBJ2-7; perhaps TRBD1 as D (5 bases). Germline values: CDR1 MNHNY, CDR2 SVGAGI (reference sequence). There are 14 residues in the CDR3. V lost 5 bases, J lost 0 bases, and 11 bases lay in between.

This rearrangement joins TRBV4-2 to TRBJ2-3; TRBD2 aligns across 11 bases. CDR1 and CDR2 (germline): LGHNA, YNFKEQ. The V segment lost 4 bases and the J segment 6 bases; nucleotides outside the gene matches: 12. The CDR3 extends over 17 amino acids. The CDR3 coding sequence is TGTGCCAGCAGCCCTCAGACTAGCGGGGTTCAAGTGGATACGCAGTATTTT. This gives the protein CASSPQTSGVQVDTQYF.

Details on this clonotype: A much larger clone differs by one base, so this may be a read error. The chain joins TRBV20-1 to TRBJ1-6; TRBD1 aligns across 12 bases. This CDR3 is 15 amino acids long. Looked up from germline, CDR1 is DFQATT and CDR2 is SNEGSKA (reference sequence). The V gene end was trimmed by 8 bases and the J gene end by 8 bases; junction bases not matched to a gene: 10. The CDR3 region is CSTTGTGGADSPLHF. The CDR3, as DNA: TGCAGTACTACCGGGACAGGGGGCGCGGATTCACCCCTCCACTTT.

There are many counts of this clonotype. The rearrangement links TRBV7-2 to TRBJ2-7; the D gene could be TRBD1 or TRBD2 (6 bases each). Trimming removed 7 bases from V and 6 bases from J, with 10 bases in between. Germline lookup yields CDR1 SGHTA and CDR2 FQGNSA. This CDR3 comprises 11 residues. CDR3 in amino acids: CASKGGVEQYF. The CDR3 region has the DNA TGTGCCAGCAAGGGGGGAGTCGAGCAGTACTTC.

This clonotype was counted many times. The rearrangement links TRBV12-3 or TRBV12-4 to TRBJ2-2; the D is unclear. Trimming removed 5 bases at V and 4 bases at J, with 8 bases between. The CDR3 totals 13 residues. The CDR3 bases are TGTGCCAGCAGTACTACGCCCACCGGGGAGCTGTTTTTT. It yields the protein CASSTTPTGELFF.

This clonotype was observed many times. This chain joins TRBV5-1 and TRBJ2-3, with 8 nucleotides matching TRBD2. In germline, CDR1 is SGHRS, CDR2 YFSETQ. The CDR3 has 16 residues. After removal of 0 bases from V and 3 bases from J, the junction contained 6 bases not matched to a gene. As DNA, the CDR3 is TGCGCCAGCAGCTTGGACCAGCGGGGGTTGACAGATACGCAGTATTTT. Protein: CASSLDQRGLTDTQYF.

This clonotype was seen at least ten times. In DNA form, the CDR3 reads TGCGCCAGCAGCGGAACAGGGGGCACGCAAGAGACCCAGTACTTC. Residues: CASSGTGGTQETQYF. This chain links TRBV5-1 with TRBJ2-5; 9 bases are shared with TRBD1. CDR1 is SGHRS, CDR2 YFSETQ, per germline. Trimming took 4 bases from V and 2 from J; bases not matched to a gene: 6. CDR3 length: 15 amino acids.

The rearrangement uses TRBV24-1 and TRBJ2-2; 7 bases are shared with TRBD2. V lost 9 bases to trimming and J lost 5 bases; unmatched junction nucleotides: 2. There are 12 residues in the CDR3. CDR1 is KGHDR, CDR2 SFDVKD, per germline. CDR3 sequence (DNA): TGTGCCACCGGGGGGGGAACCGGGGAGCTGTTTTTT. Encoded protein: CATGGGTGELFF.

This clonotype was seen many times. The chain is built from TRBV11-2 and TRBJ2-5; 7 bases line up with TRBD1. Trimming cost V 5 bases and J 1 base; bases outside gene matches: 4. The length of the CDR3 is 14 residues. From germline, CDR1 is SGHAT and CDR2 FQNNGV. The CDR3 is CASSKTGLQETQYF. CDR3 nucleotides: TGTGCCAGCAGCAAGACAGGGCTCCAAGAGACCCAGTACTTC.

This clonotype was observed many times. Written as DNA, the CDR3 is TGTGCCAGCAGTAAACCGGGACAGGGAATCTCTGGGGCCAACGTCCTGACTTTC. Translation: CASSKPGQGISGANVLTF. The rearrangement links TRBV6-5 to TRBJ2-6; TRBD1 agrees at 9 bases. Germline V lookup: CDR1 MNHEY, CDR2 SVGAGI. Trimming at V came to 5 bases and at J to 0 bases, leaving 8 bases not matched to a gene. The CDR3 extends over 18 amino acids.

This clonotype has at least ten counts. This chain links TRBV21-1 with TRBJ2-2; the table gives TRBD1 as D, unverified against the DNA. TRBV21-1 is a known pseudogene. This CDR3 contains 20 residues. The CDR3 coding sequence is TGTGCCAGCAGCAAAGAGGGAAGGGACAGGAGAGTCCGGAACACCGGGGAGCTGTTTTTT. This codes for CASSKEGRDRRVRNTGELFF.

Points on this clonotype: This probably arose from a read error, given a far larger clone one base away. The genes are TRBV6-8 and TRBJ2-7; 8 nucleotides align to TRBD2. With 2 bases clipped from V and 7 bases from J, the junction kept 10 bases outside the gene matches. Germline V gene data show CDR1 as MNHGY and CDR2 as SAAAGT. CDR3 length: 15 amino acids. This CDR3 is CASSYEGSGDNEQYF. The CDR3 DNA reads as TGTGCCAGCAGTTACGAGGGTAGCGGGGACAATGAGCAGTACTTC.

This clonotype was picked up many times. This chain joins TRBV12-3 or TRBV12-4 and TRBJ2-1, with TRBD1 identical over 7 bases. The CDR3 is made up of 12 amino acids. Trimming cost V 6 bases and J 7 bases; bases outside gene matches: 3. The CDR3 spells CASSPQGNEQFF. The CDR3 nucleotides are TGTGCCAGCAGCCCACAGGGGAATGAGCAGTTCTTC.

There are many counts of this clonotype. The CDR3: CASSYSGGPPYNEQFF. Here the CDR3 DNA reads TGTGCCAGCAGTTACTCAGGGGGCCCCCCCTACAATGAGCAGTTCTTC. The chain carries TRBV6-2 or TRBV6-3 and TRBJ2-1, with 7 bases that match TRBD1. The CDR3 sequence is 16 residues long. The V gene's germline CDR1 is MNHEY and CDR2 SVGEGT. The junction had 4 bases not matched to a gene; V was cut back by 0 bases and J by 2 bases.

The chain recombines TRBV30 with TRBJ2-3; TRBD1 aligns across 11 bases. V trimming: 0 bases; J trimming: 3 bases; junction bases outside the gene matches: 5. CDR3 length: 16 amino acids. CDR1 GTSNPN and CDR2 SVGIG come from the germline V gene (reference sequence). CDR3 region: CAWSVAGTGGTDTQYF. CDR3 coding DNA: TGTGCCTGGAGTGTAGCTGGGACAGGGGGGACAGATACGCAGTATTTT.

This clonotype appeared many times. The V and J genes are TRBV4-3 and TRBJ1-4; 8 bases match TRBD1. There are 15 residues in the CDR3. Trimming removed 0 bases from V and 5 bases from J; junction bases left unmatched: 2. Germline V lookup: CDR1 LGHNA, CDR2 YSLEER. The CDR3 is CASSQDGQGNEKLFF. DNA for the CDR3: TGCGCCAGCAGCCAAGACGGACAGGGCAATGAAAAACTGTTTTTT.

This clonotype was picked up many times. The chain couples TRBV19 to TRBJ2-2; possibly TRBD1 for D (6 bases). The CDR3 runs to 14 residues. V lost 6 bases, J lost 7 bases, and 15 bases lay in between. From germline, CDR1 is LNHDA and CDR2 SQIVND (reference sequence). The CDR3 DNA reads as TGTGCCAGTAGACCGACAGGATTTGGCGGGGAGCTGTTTTTT. Translating gives CASRPTGFGGELFF.

The sample holds many counts of this clonotype. This chain connects TRBV7-8 to TRBJ2-7; TRBD1 matches at 10 bases. In germline, CDR1 is SGHVS, CDR2 FQNEAQ. The CDR3 has 13 residues. Trimming took 7 bases from V and 4 from J; bases not matched to a gene: 4. DNA of the CDR3: TGTGCCAGCACCCGACAGGGGGCGTACGAGCAGTACTTC. It specifies CASTRQGAYEQYF.

The V gene is TRBV10-3, the J gene TRBJ2-5; D ambiguous. Trimming removed 0 bases at V and 4 bases at J, with 9 bases between. The CDR3 has 14 amino acids. Germline V gene data show CDR1 as ENHRY and CDR2 as SYGVKD. CDR3 amino acids: CAISESRSGETQYF. As DNA, the CDR3 is TGTGCCATCAGTGAGTCGCGTTCAGGAGAGACCCAGTACTTC.

This chain's CDR3 is CASSMGLGYTDTQYF. The CDR3 nucleotides read TGCGCCAGCAGTATGGGGCTAGGATACACAGATACGCAGTATTTT. The chain has TRBV5-1 and TRBJ2-3; tentative D call: TRBD1 (5 bases). The germline gives CDR1 SGHRS, CDR2 YFSETQ. With 5 bases removed from V and 2 bases from J, the gap between germline ends came to 15 bases. The CDR3 sequence is 15 residues long.

The rearrangement joins TRBV5-1 to TRBJ2-5, with D hard to call. This CDR3 has 15 amino acids. The V end lost 4 bases, the J end lost 4 bases, and 17 bases lay between the germline ends. Germline CDR1 reads SGHRS; CDR2 reads YFSETQ. CDR3 sequence: CASSPIISGVETQYF. The DNA of the CDR3 is TGCGCCAGCAGCCCCATTATTTCGGGCGTAGAGACCCAGTACTTC.

Comments on this clonotype: At one boundary the junction diverges from the germline segment, which might be a read error. The V gene is TRBV20-1, the J gene TRBJ2-5; D is tentatively TRBD1 or TRBD2 (5 bases each). This CDR3 is built from 14 residues. Per germline, CDR1 DFQATT and CDR2 SNEGSKA (reference sequence). The CDR3 region has the DNA TGCAGTGCTAGCCCCTCGGGACCTCAAGACACCCAGTACTTC. Its translation is CSASPSGPQDTQYF.

This clonotype has a count of ten or more. The V call is TRBV6-4, the J call TRBJ2-1; TRBD1 is a possible D gene (5 bases). Germline CDR1 MRHNA, CDR2 SNTAGT. The CDR3 runs to 15 residues. V dropped 4 bases and J dropped 6 bases, with 16 bases sitting between them. In nucleotides, the CDR3 is TGTGCCAGCAGTGTTGAACTGGGGCCCGGCAATGAGCAGTTCTTC. Its translation: CASSVELGPGNEQFF.

There are many counts of this clonotype. The rearrangement joins TRBV28 to TRBJ2-3; D call uncertain. The CDR3 covers 14 residues. Deletions cut 3 bases from V and 4 bases from J, with 11 bases between. CDR1 is MDHEN, CDR2 SYDVKM, per germline. CDR3 bases: TGTGCCAGCAGTTTGAGAATTAGAGCAGATACGCAGTATTTT. Translation gives CASSLRIRADTQYF.

This clonotype has a handful of counts. The V gene is TRBV28, the J gene TRBJ2-5; TRBD1 might be the D (6 bases). This CDR3 has 12 residues. Germline V CDR1 and CDR2: MDHEN, SYDVKM. V lost 6 bases and J 5 bases, leaving 10 bases between the germline ends. The DNA for the CDR3 is TGTGCCAGCAGGGGGGCGGTGGAGACCCAGTACTTC. Its protein is CASRGAVETQYF.

This clonotype has at least ten counts. This chain links TRBV13 with TRBJ1-5, with 12 bases identical to TRBD1. Losses at the gene ends were 1 base for V and 2 bases for J; bases not matched to a gene: 12. The germline CDR1 and CDR2 sequences are PRHDT and FYEKMQ (reference sequence). The CDR3 extends over 20 amino acids. The CDR3 sequence is CASSLEGQGAIGRGNQPQHF. The CDR3 coding sequence is TGTGCCAGCAGCTTAGAGGGACAGGGGGCTATCGGTAGGGGCAATCAGCCCCAGCATTTT.